This T cell receptor (beta chain) was documented in a study of PD-1 blockade in classical Hodgkin lymphoma. The data were produced by immunoSEQ multiplex PCR, yet TCRdb's version contains in-frame clones alone and is incomplete. Of some 110,000 clones detected, roughly 87% appear once; the ten largest clones hold around 17%. Germline V gives CDR1 SGDLS, CDR2 YYNGEE. This CDR3 spans 15 amino acids. V was pared by 3 bases and J by 4 bases, with 14 bases between. Study-wide results and caveats: By C4D1 there was a significant rise in CD4+ TCR diversity but not in CD8+ TCR diversity. Complete responders matched newly diagnosed patients in baseline diversity. Healthy donors were reported to have higher baseline TCR diversity than newly diagnosed patients.

On this clone: The antigen is not known.

Time point in this sample: cycle 4 day 1 (C4D1), after 6 weeks of nivolumab. Exposure to brentuximab vedotin varied, and each patient had relapsed following autologous stem cell transplantation. Progressive disease, partial response or complete response was each patient's best response. V gene TRBV9 combines with J gene TRBJ1-5; D perhaps matches TRBD1 (5 bases). The TCR originated in a human donor with classical Hodgkin lymphoma. The starting material was peripheral blood mononuclear cells (PBMCs), obtained before the fourth cycle of nivolumab. The CDR3 here is CASSAGRGGNQPQHF. CDR3 DNA: TGTGCCAGCAGCGCTGGGCGGGGGGGGAATCAGCCCCAGCATTTT.